The T cell receptor beta chain under discussion was sequenced for a study of T cell changes during pregnancy in multiple sclerosis. J lost 0 bases, V lost 4 bases, and 14 bases had no gene match. The CDR3 sequence is 18 residues long. CDR1 and CDR2 from the germline V gene are SGHKS and YYEKEE (reference sequence). This table comes from immunoSEQ multiplex PCR, and its TCRdb copy is limited to in-frame clones, with some not included. The table includes about 30,000 clones, roughly 87% detected once. The chain recombines TRBV5-5 with TRBJ2-3, with 7 bases that match TRBD1. Sample: CD8+ T cells from peripheral blood mononuclear cells, taken in the second trimester of pregnancy. The origin of this receptor is a female donor with multiple sclerosis, enrolled in a pregnancy study. The CDR3 nucleotides read TGTGCCAGCAGCGGCGGACAGGTTCCATCCCCTAGCACAGATACGCAGTATTTT. Amino acid sequence: CASSGGQVPSPSTDTQYF.